The 20 T cell receptor beta chains given below trace back to one sample, sequenced in a study of T cell responses to AZD1222 COVID-19 vaccine. Repertoires were generated with immunoSEQ multiplex PCR, while TCRdb's copy carries only in-frame clones and drops some. The sample yields about 48,000 clones, about nine tenths seen once. The sample was peripheral blood, taken 28 days after the second AZD1222 dose. All receptors come from an adult who received the AZD1222 COVID-19 vaccine.

This chain joins TRBV6-1 and TRBJ1-4; TRBD1 might be the D (5 bases). The CDR3 spans 16 residues. V lost 2 bases and J 8 bases, leaving 18 bases between the germline ends. Germline loops: CDR1 MNHNS, CDR2 SASEGT. The CDR3 reads CASSERRGDLGEKLFF. The CDR3 coding sequence is TGTGCCAGCAGTGAAAGGAGGGGAGACCTAGGGGAAAAACTGTTTTTT.

The chain joins TRBV5-1 to TRBJ1-3, with TRBD1 matching over 9 bases. J gave up 5 bases and V 4 bases, and 4 bases lay outside the gene matches. Germline V CDR1 and CDR2: SGHRS, YFSETQ. The CDR3 contains 14 residues. The CDR3 DNA sequence: TGCGCCAGCAGCGTCGGACAGGGGCGAAACACCATATATTTT. The encoded protein is CASSVGQGRNTIYF.

This chain joins TRBV7-9 and TRBJ2-3; 7 bases agree with TRBD2. Germline loops: CDR1 SEHNR, CDR2 FQNEAQ (reference sequence). The CDR3 length is 15 residues. With V trimmed by 1 base and J by 0 bases, 1 base remained unmatched. CDR3 DNA: TGTGCCAGCAGCTTAGTACTAGCGAGCACAGATACGCAGTATTTT. This sequence encodes CASSLVLASTDTQYF.

The chain has TRBV5-1 and TRBJ1-2; TRBD1 is a possible D gene (5 bases). V lost 3 bases to trimming and J lost 7 bases, with 13 bases between them. From germline, CDR1 is SGHRS and CDR2 YFSETQ. The CDR3 extends over 13 amino acids. CDR3 sequence (DNA): TGCGCCAGCAGCTCGACTTCAGGGCCTGGCTACACCTTC. It encodes CASSSTSGPGYTF.

By its share, this clone is medium-sized. The chain has TRBV5-4 and TRBJ1-1; tentatively, D is TRBD1 (5 bases). Per the germline V gene, CDR1 is SGHNT and CDR2 is YYREEE (reference sequence). The CDR3 totals 14 residues. With 5 bases removed from V and 4 bases from J, the gap between germline ends came to 15 bases. The CDR3 DNA reads as TGTGCCAGCAGGTTGATCGGGACCTCCACTGAAGCTTTCTTT. It specifies CASRLIGTSTEAFF. The variable domain in full, with the rest retrieved from reference TRBV5-4 and TRBJ1-1, is ETGVTQSPTHLIKTRGQQVTLRCSSQSGHNTVSWYQQALGQGPQFIFQYYREEENGRGNFPPRFSGLQFPNYSSELNVNALELDDSALYLCASRLIGTSTEAFFGQGTRLTVV.

The rearrangement links TRBV28 to TRBJ1-2; D gene unclear. The CDR3 is 13 amino acids. CDR1 and CDR2 from the germline V gene are MDHEN and SYDVKM. Deletions cut 6 bases from V and 4 bases from J, with 12 bases between. The CDR3 region is CASSLRALYGYTF. CDR3 bases: TGTGCCAGCAGCCTCCGGGCCCTCTATGGCTACACCTTC.

The chain links TRBV4-2 to TRBJ1-2; D ambiguous. Trimming removed 1 base from V and 0 bases from J, with 12 bases in between. CDR1 and CDR2 from the germline V gene are LGHNA and YNFKEQ. The CDR3 contains 16 residues. The DNA of the CDR3 is TGTGCCAGCAGCCAAGGGCCCGCTAGTCCTAACTATGGCTACACCTTC. Translating gives CASSQGPASPNYGYTF.

The gene calls are TRBV7-9 and TRBJ1-4; D is undetermined. The CDR3 runs to 12 residues. Trimming took 1 base from V and 8 from J, leaving 5 bases between them. Per the germline V gene, CDR1 is SEHNR and CDR2 is FQNEAQ (reference sequence). CDR3 in amino acids: CASSLGGEKLFF. Here the CDR3 DNA reads TGTGCCAGCAGCTTAGGGGGAGAAAAACTGTTTTTT. Using reference TRBV7-9 and TRBJ1-4 for the parts outside the CDR3, the full variable domain is DTGVSQNPRHKITKRGQNVTFRCDPISEHNRLYWYRQTLGQGPEFLTYFQNEAQLEKSRLLSDRFSAERPKGSFSTLEIQRTEQGDSAMYLCASSLGGEKLFFGSGTQLSVL.

This chain uses TRBV6-5 with TRBJ1-5, with 7 nucleotides matching TRBD1. Germline CDR1 and CDR2: MNHEY and SVGAGI. This CDR3 is built from 14 residues. With 5 bases clipped from V and 0 bases from J, the junction kept 1 base outside the gene matches. CDR3 sequence reads: CASSRDSSNQPQHF. CDR3 in DNA: TGTGCCAGCAGTCGGGACAGTAGCAATCAGCCCCAGCATTTT.

The V and J genes are TRBV5-1 and TRBJ1-4; D gene uncertain. The CDR3 has 12 amino acids. Trimming took 0 bases from V and 7 from J, leaving 4 bases between them. Germline CDR1 SGHRS, CDR2 YFSETQ. Here the CDR3 DNA reads TGCGCCAGCAGCTTGGTAGGTGAAAAACTGTTTTTT. Encoded protein: CASSLVGEKLFF.

The chain carries TRBV10-3 and TRBJ1-6; 10 bases align to TRBD1. The germline gives CDR1 ENHRY, CDR2 SYGVKD. The trim removed 10 bases at V and 7 bases at J, leaving 10 bases unmatched. This CDR3 contains 15 residues. The CDR3 spells CATTGTGVPNSPLHF. The CDR3 DNA follows: TGTGCCACAACCGGGACAGGGGTACCAAATTCACCCCTCCACTTT.

The rearrangement links TRBV18 to TRBJ2-5; D call uncertain. Germline-derived CDR1 and CDR2 are KGHSH and LQKENI. The CDR3 is 14 residues long. Trimming removed 3 bases at V and 3 bases at J, with 11 bases between. CDR3 in DNA: TGTGCCAGCTCACCGGTCCCCAGAGAAGAGACCCAGTACTTC. Encoded protein: CASSPVPREETQYF.

The rearrangement joins TRBV10-3 to TRBJ2-7, with 10 nucleotides matching TRBD2. V gave up 3 bases and J gave up 1 base; unmatched junction bases: 3. CDR1 and CDR2 from the germline V gene are ENHRY and SYGVKD. The CDR3 has 15 residues. The CDR3 DNA reads TGTGCCATCAGTGACCCTAGCGGGGGATCCTACGAGCAGTACTTC. This sequence encodes CAISDPSGGSYEQYF.

This rearrangement joins TRBV14 to TRBJ2-5; D may be TRBD2 (5 bases). CDR1 and CDR2 (germline): SGHDN, FVKESK. With 3 bases removed from V and 5 bases from J, the gap between germline ends came to 7 bases. This CDR3 has 12 residues. The CDR3 DNA is TGTGCCAGCAGCCACACTAGGGAGACCCAGTACTTC. Translating it yields CASSHTRETQYF.

V is TRBV19 and J is TRBJ1-2; D is unresolved. This CDR3 has 13 amino acids. Germline CDR1 and CDR2: LNHDA and SQIVND (reference sequence). Trimming pared 6 bases from V and 0 bases from J, leaving 8 bases between. The chain's CDR3 is CASRQNPNYGYTF. Written as DNA, the CDR3 is TGTGCCAGTAGACAGAATCCTAACTATGGCTACACCTTC.

V usage is TRBV7-9 and J usage is TRBJ1-1, with unresolved D. The CDR3 is made up of 17 amino acids. V lost 2 bases to trimming and J lost 4 bases, with 20 bases between them. CDR1 SEHNR and CDR2 FQNEAQ come from the germline V gene (reference sequence). CDR3 sequence (DNA): TGTGCCAGCAGCTTATCCCGGGGTCTTCAGGTAGGCACTGAAGCTTTCTTT. Translation gives CASSLSRGLQVGTEAFF.

V usage is TRBV7-2 and J usage is TRBJ2-7; possible D gene TRBD2, 6 bases. Germline V gene sequence: CDR1 SGHTA, CDR2 FQGNSA. The CDR3 runs to 17 residues. V was trimmed by 1 base and J by 2 bases, leaving 18 bases between them. CDR3 coding DNA: TGTGCCAGCAGCTTAGGGGTTTTTGGGGGACTGACCTACGAGCAGTACTTC. As protein: CASSLGVFGGLTYEQYF. The complete variable domain, with remaining parts taken from reference TRBV7-2 and TRBJ2-7, reads GAGVSQSPSNKVTEKGKDVELRCDPISGHTALYWYRQSLGQGLEFLIYFQGNSAPDKSGLPSDRFSAERTGGSVSTLTIQRTQQEDSAVYLCASSLGVFGGLTYEQYFGPGTRLTVT.

The chain recombines TRBV27 with TRBJ2-7, with 8 bases identical to TRBD1. The CDR3 extends over 13 amino acids. The V gene end was trimmed by 5 bases and the J gene end by 5 bases; junction bases not matched to a gene: 5. The germline V gene encodes CDR1 MNHEY and CDR2 SMNVEV (reference sequence). The CDR3 region is CASSPTQGDEQYF. CDR3 nucleotides: TGTGCCAGCAGTCCCACACAGGGGGACGAGCAGTACTTC.

This clone was recorded only once. The chain links TRBV20-1 to TRBJ1-1; D gene uncertain. Per the germline V gene, CDR1 is DFQATT and CDR2 is SNEGSKA (reference sequence). The CDR3 is 11 amino acids. Trimming removed 6 bases at V and 7 bases at J, with 12 bases between. The CDR3 sequence: CSALGGNEAFF. CDR3 bases: TGCAGTGCCCTAGGAGGCAATGAAGCTTTCTTT.

This chain uses TRBV19 with TRBJ2-7; the D gene is possibly TRBD1 (6 bases). Germline CDR1 and CDR2: LNHDA and SQIVND (reference sequence). The CDR3 is 14 amino acids. Trimming removed 10 bases at V and 0 bases at J, with 16 bases between. The CDR3 region has the DNA TGTGCCACACGCCCGACAGGAAGCTCCTACGAGCAGTACTTC. Protein product: CATRPTGSSYEQYF.